The 10 T cell receptor beta chains in this list originate from one sample, sequenced in a study of blood T cell repertoires in COVID-19 (dated by TCRdb to about 2020). The library came from the immunoSEQ multiplex PCR assay. TCRdb re-hosts the immuneACCESS table, in-frame sequences only. Its copies lack some clones; in the studies checked, an unresolved V gene accounts for under half of them, and the cause for the rest is not known. This sample has around 160,000 clones in its table, and over 70% of those were observed once. Over 10% of the sample lies in the top ten. The specimen was PBMCs or T cells enriched from blood (not recorded which). The receptor set was obtained from a woman in her sixties who had recovered from COVID-19.

V and J are TRBV19 and TRBJ1-2; a weak D match, TRBD1 (6 bases). Germline V gives CDR1 LNHDA, CDR2 SQIVND (reference sequence). This CDR3 contains 12 residues. Trimming shortened V by 10 bases and J by 1 base, and 10 bases separated the two germline ends. CDR3 nucleotide sequence: TGTGCCACCGGACAGTTTAACTATGGCTACACCTTC. Translating it yields CATGQFNYGYTF.

V usage is TRBV4-2 and J usage is TRBJ2-2, with D hard to call. Germline-derived CDR1 and CDR2 are LGHNA and YNFKEQ. V shed 1 base and J shed 8 bases, with 11 bases lying between them. The CDR3 is 14 residues long. CDR3 region: CASSQGTVLGELFF. DNA for the CDR3: TGTGCCAGCAGCCAAGGCACGGTGTTGGGGGAGCTGTTTTTT.

This chain joins TRBV19 and TRBJ1-5, with 9 positions matching TRBD1. CDR1 is LNHDA, CDR2 SQIVND, per germline (reference sequence). The CDR3 runs to 17 residues. With 4 bases clipped from V and 4 bases from J, the junction kept 11 bases outside the gene matches. The CDR3 protein is CASSTSTGTGNNQPQHF. The CDR3 DNA follows: TGTGCCAGTAGTACCTCCACCGGGACAGGGAATAATCAGCCCCAGCATTTT.

This clone has just one count. The gene calls are TRBV7-9 and TRBJ1-1; tentatively, D is TRBD1 (5 bases). Germline V CDR1 and CDR2: SEHNR, FQNEAQ (reference sequence). CDR3 length: 14 amino acids. V lost 5 bases to trimming and J lost 4 bases, with 14 bases between them. CDR3 region: CASSLPYGATEAFF. DNA of the CDR3: TGTGCCAGCAGCCTACCATATGGGGCCACTGAAGCTTTCTTT. Together with reference TRBV7-9 and TRBJ1-1, the CDR3 gives the full variable domain: DTGVSQNPRHKITKRGQNVTFRCDPISEHNRLYWYRQTLGQGPEFLTYFQNEAQLEKSRLLSDRFSAERPKGSFSTLEIQRTEQGDSAMYLCASSLPYGATEAFFGQGTRLTVV.

This clone was detected only a few times. The chain uses TRBV9 and TRBJ1-3; the D gene is possibly TRBD1 (6 bases). Germline V gene data show CDR1 as SGDLS and CDR2 as YYNGEE. V lost 3 bases and J 0 bases, leaving 13 bases between the germline ends. The CDR3 runs 16 residues. CDR3 residues: CASSARQEHSGNTIYF. In DNA form, the CDR3 reads TGTGCCAGCAGCGCGCGACAGGAACACTCTGGAAACACCATATATTTT.

The genes are TRBV6-5 and TRBJ2-5; no reliable D call. The ends were cut back, 8 bases at V and 5 bases at J, with 9 bases in the middle. The CDR3 extends over 11 amino acids. Germline V gene data show CDR1 as MNHEY and CDR2 as SVGAGI. Here the CDR3 reads CASHTGETQYF. The CDR3 DNA follows: TGTGCCAGCCATACCGGGGAGACCCAGTACTTC.

The J gene is TRBJ2-7, the V gene TRBV6-1; 8 bases fit TRBD1. V dropped 0 bases and J dropped 3; count of bases not matched to a gene: 1. Germline lookup yields CDR1 MNHNS and CDR2 SASEGT. The CDR3 is 14 amino acids. CDR3 protein: CASSEAGTGYEQYF. The CDR3 nucleotides read TGTGCCAGCAGTGAAGCCGGGACAGGCTACGAGCAGTACTTC.

The chain carries TRBV19 and TRBJ1-6; tentative D call: TRBD1 (5 bases). Germline V gene sequence: CDR1 LNHDA, CDR2 SQIVND (reference sequence). This CDR3 is 15 amino acids long. V lost 3 bases, J lost 7 bases, and 13 bases lay in between. The CDR3 sequence is CASSMGGVPNSPLHF. The DNA of the CDR3 is TGTGCCAGTAGTATGGGGGGAGTACCGAATTCACCCCTCCACTTT.

The chain employs TRBV4-2 and TRBJ1-5; D remains unclear. CDR1 is LGHNA and CDR2 is YNFKEQ in the germline V gene. V dropped 0 bases and J dropped 5 bases, with 5 bases sitting between them. CDR3 size: 13 residues. The CDR3 nucleotides read TGTGCCAGCAGCCAAGAAGCTGATCAGCCCCAGCATTTT. It codes for CASSQEADQPQHF.

J is TRBJ2-3 and V is TRBV3-1 (or the pseudogene TRBV3-2), with TRBD2 identical over 7 bases. The ends lost 2 bases at V and 10 bases at J; junction bases unmatched: 6. The CDR3 covers 13 residues. The germline V gene has CDR1 LGHDT and CDR2 YNNKEL (reference sequence). CDR3: CASSQSRAGAQYF. The CDR3, as DNA: TGTGCCAGCAGCCAATCCCGGGCGGGGGCGCAGTATTTT.